This TCR beta chain was sequenced during a study of beta chain features in type 1 diabetes. Study-level information: Healthy donors, compared against patients, showed similar age, gender and cell yields. Examination spanned over 85,000,000 sorted cells from all samples.

Trimming took off 7 bases at V and 7 bases at J, with 13 bases between the two ends. The germline gives CDR1 MDHEN, CDR2 SYDVKM. The CDR3 spans 13 residues. Reverse transcribing all isolated RNA meant expressed TCRB transcripts were sequenced. Method: immunoSEQ multiplex PCR; TCRdb's copy keeps in-frame clones and lacks some. Of 140,000 to 150,000 clones in the sample, about 50% were seen once. Donors contributed one heparinised blood draw apiece, averaging about 100 mL. Cell sorting via CD45RO/CCR7/CD25/CD127/CD95/CD27 was performed to obtain CD4+ naive, central memory, regulatory and stem cell-like memory cells.

The chain combines TRBV28 with TRBJ1-4; possibly TRBD1 for D (5 bases). The clonotype originates from a man younger than 30 in good health. The sequencing sample was made of Tregs from blood. The CDR3 sequence: CASKRGGVEKLFF. CDR3 sequence (DNA): TGTGCCAGCAAAAGGGGCGGTGTTGAAAAACTGTTTTTT. Variable domain in full (rest from reference TRBV28 and TRBJ1-4): DVKVTQSSRYLVKRTGEKVFLECVQDMDHENMFWYRQDPGLGLRLIYFSYDVKMKEKGDIPEGYSVSREKKERFSLILESASTNQTSMYLCASKRGGVEKLFFGSGTQLSVL.